Below are 2 T cell receptor beta chains sequenced from a single sample in a study of T cell repertoires in cytomegalovirus infection. Their cognate antigens are unknown. Each CDR3 protein gets one entry after TCRdb re-called the reads with MiXCR. The sample lists about 900,000 distinct CDR3 sequences, roughly 30% occurring once. The sequenced sample was cultured CD8+ T cells from PBMCs, obtained from culture after CMV antigen stimulation. The origin of the receptors is a human donor in good health (CMV status not recorded). Some clones in this sample may be carry-over from other donors' samples.

This chain uses TRBV19 with TRBJ1-1; 10 bases are a match to TRBD1. The CDR3 runs 14 residues. The germline CDR1 and CDR2 sequences are LNHDA and SQIVND (reference sequence). J lost 11 bases, V lost 3 bases, and 9 bases had no gene match. The CDR3 sequence is CASSIPGTGVEAFF. The CDR3 nucleotides are TGTGCCAGTAGTATCCCCGGGACAGGGGTTGAGGCTTTCTTT.

There are a few counts of this clonotype. V and J are TRBV10-3 and TRBJ2-3; the match to TRBD2 covers 10 bases. The ends lost 6 bases at V and 3 bases at J; junction bases unmatched: 18. CDR1 ENHRY and CDR2 SYGVKD come from the germline V gene. This CDR3 is built from 19 residues. The CDR3 sequence: CAIRARLAGVAASTDTQYF. The CDR3 nucleotides read TGTGCCATCAGGGCGCGGCTAGCGGGGGTAGCGGCCTCTACAGATACGCAGTATTTT.